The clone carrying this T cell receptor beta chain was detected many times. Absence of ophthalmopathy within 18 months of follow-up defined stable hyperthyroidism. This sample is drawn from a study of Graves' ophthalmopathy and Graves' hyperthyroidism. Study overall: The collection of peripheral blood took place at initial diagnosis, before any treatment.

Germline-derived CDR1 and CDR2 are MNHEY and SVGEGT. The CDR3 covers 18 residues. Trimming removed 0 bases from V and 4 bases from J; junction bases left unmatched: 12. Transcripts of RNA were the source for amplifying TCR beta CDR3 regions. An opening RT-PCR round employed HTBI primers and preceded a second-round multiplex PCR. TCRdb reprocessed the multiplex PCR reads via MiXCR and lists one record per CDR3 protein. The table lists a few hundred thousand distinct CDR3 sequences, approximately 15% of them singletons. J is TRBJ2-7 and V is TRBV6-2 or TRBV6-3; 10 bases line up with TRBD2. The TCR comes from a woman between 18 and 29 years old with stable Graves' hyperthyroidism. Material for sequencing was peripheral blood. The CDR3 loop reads CASSYSMASGGFHYEQYF. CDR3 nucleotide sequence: TGTGCCAGCAGTTACTCGATGGCTAGCGGGGGCTTTCATTACGAGCAGTACTTC.